These 26 T cell receptor beta chains share one sample of origin, sequenced in a study of naive and memory T cell subsets. Study-wide results and caveats: A few larger clonotypes appeared in naive repertoires, especially CD8, possibly memory cells re-expressing CD45RA.

Both TRBC1 and TRBC2 were covered by a beta constant-region primer of two equimolar oligonucleotides. Four rounds of PCR amplified the ligated cDNA using nested alpha and beta constant-region primers plus SP2. TCRdb analysed the UMI-ligation and nested PCR reads with MiXCR anew, one entry per CDR3 protein. This table has 98,000 or so distinct CDR3 sequences, approximately 10% appearing once. For these TCRs, the target antigens are not known. The sequencing sample was made of naive CD4+ T cells from blood. The receptors shown here come from a human donor in good health.

This clonotype was observed a handful of times. The V gene is TRBV10-3, the J gene TRBJ2-3, with D perhaps given as TRBD1 or TRBD2 (5 bases each). V lost 7 bases, J lost 2 bases, and 16 bases lay in between. CDR1 is ENHRY, CDR2 SYGVKD, per germline. The CDR3 is 15 residues long. CDR3 loop: CAINFGGGATDTQYF. In DNA, the CDR3 is TGTGCCATCAATTTTGGGGGTGGGGCCACAGATACGCAGTATTTT.

The sample holds a few counts of this clonotype. The genes are TRBV6-6 and TRBJ2-3; no reliable D call. V dropped 2 bases and J dropped 4 bases, with 10 bases sitting between them. This CDR3 is 14 amino acids long. CDR1 MNHNY and CDR2 SVGAGI come from the germline V gene (reference sequence). The CDR3, as DNA: TGTGCCAGCAGTTACCCTAGACCCTCAGATACGCAGTATTTT. Its translation is CASSYPRPSDTQYF.

There are a few counts of this clonotype. The J gene is TRBJ2-1, the V gene TRBV7-2, with 7 bases matching TRBD2. Germline V gives CDR1 SGHTA, CDR2 FQGNSA. V was clipped by 4 bases and J by 5 bases; unmatched bases: 17. This CDR3 spans 18 amino acids. This CDR3 reads CASSWRFGTSGVDNEQFF. The DNA for the CDR3 is TGTGCCAGCAGCTGGAGGTTCGGGACCAGCGGGGTGGACAATGAGCAGTTCTTC.

This clonotype was recorded a few times. This chain uses TRBV29-1 with TRBJ2-5, with D maybe TRBD1 (6 bases). This CDR3 is 13 amino acids long. Per the germline V gene, CDR1 is SQVTM and CDR2 is ANQGSEA. The V gene lost 4 bases and the J gene lost 5 bases, with 14 bases spanning the gap. The CDR3 nucleotides read TGCAGCGTTGCGACTGGGGGCTCGGAGACCCAGTACTTC. Residues: CSVATGGSETQYF. Full variable domain (rest looked up from reference TRBV29-1 and TRBJ2-5): SAVISQKPSRDICQRGTSLTIQCQVDSQVTMMFWYRQQPGQSLTLIATANQGSEATYESGFVIDKFPISRPNLTFSTLTVSNMSPEDSSIYLCSVATGGSETQYFGPGTRLLVL.

This clonotype was found a few times. The CDR3 coding sequence is TGTGCCAGCAGCCAAGCGGGGAAAACTTCGGGCATATTGACCTACGAGCAGTACTTC. Protein product: CASSQAGKTSGILTYEQYF. The chain joins TRBV14 to TRBJ2-7; TRBD2 might be the D (5 bases). Trimming removed 1 base at V and 2 bases at J, with 24 bases between. Looked up from germline, CDR1 is SGHDN and CDR2 is FVKESK. This CDR3 has 19 amino acids.

The chain employs TRBV29-1 and TRBJ2-3; tentatively, D is TRBD1 (6 bases). The CDR3 is 13 residues long. V gave up 5 bases and J gave up 3 bases, with 12 bases separating them. Per germline, CDR1 SQVTM and CDR2 ANQGSEA. CDR3 sequence: CSVFPGQTDTQYF. The CDR3 DNA reads as TGCAGCGTTTTCCCGGGACAAACAGATACGCAGTATTTT.

As regards this clonotype: At one end the junction does not follow the germline gene, possibly because of a read error. This chain joins TRBV7-2 and TRBJ2-5; D uncertain. Germline V gives CDR1 SGHTA, CDR2 FQGNSA. This CDR3 contains 11 residues. CDR3 residues: CASTMSLVPTF. DNA for the CDR3: TGTGCCAGCACCATGAGTCTGGTGCCTACCTTC.

This clonotype has only a few counts. The rearrangement links TRBV20-1 to TRBJ1-1; D uncertain. In germline, CDR1 is DFQATT, CDR2 SNEGSKA (reference sequence). Trimming cost V 7 bases and J 1 base, with 7 bases left between them. The CDR3 length is 11 residues. The CDR3, as DNA: TGCAGTGGACACAGGAACACTGAAGCTTTCTTT. Its protein product is CSGHRNTEAFF.

This clonotype was recorded many times. The CDR3 spells CASNRGDVTYEQYF. The CDR3 coding sequence is TGTGCCAGCAACCGGGGGGACGTTACCTACGAGCAGTACTTC. The chain joins TRBV7-9 to TRBJ2-7; 7 positions agree with TRBD2. Germline CDR1 SEHNR, CDR2 FQNEAQ (reference sequence). This CDR3 spans 14 amino acids. Unmatched junction bases numbered 8, after V lost 7 bases and J lost 2 bases.

This chain uses TRBV6-6 with TRBJ2-7; TRBD1 agrees at 10 bases. CDR3 length: 16 residues. The germline gives CDR1 MNHNY, CDR2 SVGAGI (reference sequence). With V trimmed by 4 bases and J by 5 bases, 11 bases remained unmatched. The CDR3 region has the DNA TGTGCCAGCAGTTCCCCGACTGGGACAGGGGATCACGAGCAGTACTTC. Protein sequence: CASSSPTGTGDHEQYF.

This clonotype appeared a few times. The chain employs TRBV7-9 and TRBJ1-1; D is undetermined. CDR3 size: 12 residues. Germline assignment: CDR1 SEHNR and CDR2 FQNEAQ (reference sequence). V lost 6 bases, J lost 11 bases, and 16 bases lay in between. The CDR3 DNA sequence: TGTGCCAGCAGAAACACCCGCATCGCGGCTTTCTTT. As protein: CASRNTRIAAFF.

This clonotype has just a few counts. CDR3 nucleotide sequence: TGCGCCAGCAGCCAACAGGGCGCGAGCACTGAAGCTTTCTTT. It encodes CASSQQGASTEAFF. This chain connects TRBV4-3 to TRBJ1-1, with D maybe TRBD1 (5 bases). Trimming stripped 2 bases from V and 4 bases from J, with 11 bases between. Germline CDR1 is LGHNA and CDR2 is YSLEER. The CDR3 spans 14 residues.

The sample holds a few counts of this clonotype. The chain has TRBV7-9 and TRBJ2-3, with 8 positions matching TRBD1. V was clipped by 1 base and J by 3 bases; unmatched bases: 3. The germline gives CDR1 SEHNR, CDR2 FQNEAQ (reference sequence). The CDR3 is 15 amino acids. This chain's CDR3 is CASSLDWTGTDTQYF. The CDR3 region has the DNA TGTGCCAGCAGCTTAGACTGGACAGGGACAGATACGCAGTATTTT. Full variable domain (missing parts from reference TRBV7-9 and TRBJ2-3): DTGVSQNPRHKITKRGQNVTFRCDPISEHNRLYWYRQTLGQGPEFLTYFQNEAQLEKSRLLSDRFSAERPKGSFSTLEIQRTEQGDSAMYLCASSLDWTGTDTQYFGPGTRLTVL.

In this sample, this clonotype turned up a few times. The chain joins TRBV19 to TRBJ2-1, with D uncertain. Germline CDR1 LNHDA, CDR2 SQIVND (reference sequence). Trimming cost V 4 bases and J 10 bases, with 11 bases left between them. The CDR3 runs to 12 residues. CDR3: CASSRFSGEQFF. CDR3 nucleotides: TGTGCCAGTAGTAGATTTAGTGGGGAGCAGTTCTTC.

This clonotype was found a few times. The rearrangement links TRBV6-2 or TRBV6-3 to TRBJ2-7; D is unresolved. The V gene's germline CDR1 is MNHEY and CDR2 SVGEGT. The V end was cut by 5 bases, the J end by 3 bases, with 14 bases between. CDR3 size: 14 residues. The CDR3 sequence is CASSTRLLGYEQYF. In nucleotides, the CDR3 is TGTGCCAGCAGTACCAGATTGTTGGGCTACGAGCAGTACTTC.

This clonotype was seen only a few times. This sequence joins TRBV12-3 or TRBV12-4 and TRBJ2-4, with 9 bases fitting TRBD1. The V segment lost 5 bases and the J segment 8 bases; nucleotides outside the gene matches: 13. The CDR3 spans 16 residues. The CDR3 DNA reads as TGTGCCAGCAGTCCCCAAGGGACAGGGATTTGGGACATTCAGTACTTC. Its protein is CASSPQGTGIWDIQYF.

This clonotype was observed many times. The chain employs TRBV7-9 and TRBJ1-2, with 8 bases matching TRBD1. The CDR3 has 14 residues. In germline, CDR1 is SEHNR, CDR2 FQNEAQ (reference sequence). With 1 base clipped from V and 4 bases from J, the junction kept 2 bases outside the gene matches. The CDR3 DNA reads TGTGCCAGCAGCTTAGGTCAGGGGGCCTATGGCTACACCTTC. It is translated as CASSLGQGAYGYTF.

The chain carries TRBV12-3 or TRBV12-4 and TRBJ1-3; D uncertain. Trimming pared 10 bases from V and 0 bases from J, leaving 13 bases between. This CDR3 spans 14 amino acids. The CDR3 DNA is TGTGCCATCTCCGGCGGAGCCTCTGGAAACACCATATATTTT. Amino acid sequence: CAISGGASGNTIYF.

This clonotype was recorded many times. The rearrangement links TRBV7-9 to TRBJ2-6; 9 bases fit TRBD1. Per the germline V gene, CDR1 is SEHNR and CDR2 is FQNEAQ (reference sequence). This CDR3 is built from 15 residues. V shed 1 base and J 10 bases; nucleotides not matched to a gene: 5. CDR3 DNA sequence: TGTGCCAGCAGCTTAGGGACAGGGGAATCAAACGTCCTGACTTTC. This sequence encodes CASSLGTGESNVLTF.

This clonotype has a handful of counts. This rearrangement joins TRBV5-1 to TRBJ2-2, with 7 bases matching TRBD2. V dropped 2 bases and J dropped 5; count of bases not matched to a gene: 12. CDR3 length: 17 amino acids. Germline V lookup: CDR1 SGHRS, CDR2 YFSETQ. In DNA form, the CDR3 reads TGCGCCAGCAGCTTCATCACGGAACTAGCGAGGACCGGGGAGCTGTTTTTT. This translates into CASSFITELARTGELFF.

This clonotype was counted between two and nine times. The rearrangement joins TRBV28 to TRBJ1-6; 8 bases map to TRBD1. The V segment lost 5 bases and the J segment 7 bases; nucleotides outside the gene matches: 7. The CDR3 extends over 15 amino acids. The V gene's germline CDR1 is MDHEN and CDR2 SYDVKM. The CDR3 reads CASSSTGTGNSPLHF. Written as DNA, the CDR3 is TGTGCCAGCAGTAGTACCGGGACAGGCAATTCACCCCTCCACTTT.

V usage is TRBV5-1 and J usage is TRBJ1-1; tentative D call: TRBD1 (5 bases). The V gene's germline CDR1 is SGHRS and CDR2 YFSETQ. The CDR3 is made up of 14 amino acids. The V and J ends lost 0 bases and 4 bases respectively, with 10 bases between them. In nucleotides, the CDR3 is TGCGCCAGCAGCTTGGGACAGCCAGGCACTGAAGCTTTCTTT. As protein: CASSLGQPGTEAFF.

Ten or more counts support this clonotype. V and J are TRBV7-2 and TRBJ2-5, with 10 positions matching TRBD1. The V gene end was trimmed by 5 bases and the J gene end by 7 bases; junction bases not matched to a gene: 7. The germline V gene encodes CDR1 SGHTA and CDR2 FQGNSA. The CDR3 contains 14 residues. CDR3 sequence: CASSTDRGRGTQYF. CDR3 bases: TGTGCCAGCAGCACCGACAGGGGGCGAGGGACCCAGTACTTC.

The chain is built from TRBV27 and TRBJ2-7; 10 positions match TRBD1. CDR1 MNHEY and CDR2 SMNVEV come from the germline V gene (reference sequence). Unmatched junction bases numbered 21, after V lost 6 bases and J lost 4 bases. The CDR3 length is 19 residues. For the CDR3, the DNA is TGTGCCAGCAGACCTCTAGGGACAGGGGAGAACCCGATGCAGTACGAGCAGTACTTC. Protein product: CASRPLGTGENPMQYEQYF.

The sample holds a few counts of this clonotype. The chain is built from TRBV11-2 and TRBJ1-1; perhaps TRBD1 as D (5 bases). The ends were cut back, 7 bases at V and 1 base at J, with 10 bases in the middle. The CDR3 extends over 13 amino acids. Germline assignment: CDR1 SGHAT and CDR2 FQNNGV. In DNA form, the CDR3 reads TGTGCCAGCAACCTACAGGCGAACACTGAAGCTTTCTTT. It translates to CASNLQANTEAFF.

The chain links TRBV7-2 to TRBJ2-3; 9 nucleotides line up with TRBD1. J gave up 4 bases and V 6 bases, and 5 bases lay outside the gene matches. Germline V gene lookup returns CDR1 SGHTA and CDR2 FQGNSA. The CDR3 contains 14 residues. The CDR3 loop is CASRTTGGADTQYF. In DNA form, the CDR3 reads TGTGCCAGCAGAACGACAGGGGGAGCAGATACGCAGTATTTT.